This TCR beta chain was recorded in a study of T cells after yellow fever vaccination. Study information: Researchers used SMART-Seq v4 Ultra Low Input to prepare fractions that had low cell numbers. Study conclusions and caveats: The booster response re-showed most primary clones: approximately 97% CD4, approximately 86% CD8. A faster peak, day 5 versus 15, was reached by the weaker secondary response.

This clonotype was found a few times. The antigen remains undetermined. The CDR3 totals 15 residues. Germline CDR1 reads SGHRS; CDR2 reads YFSETQ. The V gene lost 4 bases and the J gene lost 0 bases, with 8 bases spanning the gap. TCRdb analysed the 5' RACE reads with MiXCR anew, one entry per CDR3 protein. The table has roughly 62,000 distinct CDR3 sequences, roughly 7.4% seen once. The sequence was collected from a man aged 18 to 30 who received the YFV17D yellow fever vaccine. The sequenced sample was CD8+ T cells sorted from PBMCs, obtained on the day of the first yellow fever vaccination. The rearrangement uses TRBV5-1 and TRBJ2-6; D is uncertain. The DNA for the CDR3 is TGCGCCAGCAGCGAGGTAAACTCTGGGGCCAACGTCCTGACTTTC. The encoded protein is CASSEVNSGANVLTF.